The 27 T cell receptor beta chains given below trace back to one sample, sequenced in a study of T cell changes during pregnancy in multiple sclerosis. This table comes from immunoSEQ multiplex PCR, and its TCRdb copy is limited to in-frame clones, with some not included. Of tens of thousands of clones in the sample, around 90% were seen once. The sequencing here drew on peripheral blood, taken in the second trimester of pregnancy. These receptors all come from a female donor in good health, enrolled as a control in a pregnancy study.

The gene calls are TRBV4-3 and TRBJ1-3, with D tentatively TRBD1 (5 bases). V lost 0 bases and J lost 2, with 14 bases in between. CDR3 length: 17 amino acids. Germline lookup yields CDR1 LGHNA and CDR2 YSLEER. CDR3 in DNA: TGCGCCAGCAGCCAAGATCCCCCCACAGGAACTGGAAACACCATATATTTT. This translates into CASSQDPPTGTGNTIYF.

This clone was seen a single time. The chain uses TRBV11-3 and TRBJ2-1, with 7 nucleotides matching TRBD1. The CDR3 covers 17 residues. Germline loops: CDR1 SGHNT, CDR2 YENEEA. Trimming took 0 bases from V and 11 from J; bases not matched to a gene: 16. The CDR3 DNA follows: TGTGCCAGCAGCTTAGACGGTATAGGCCCAGGGGGTAACCAGCAGTTCTTC. Encoded protein: CASSLDGIGPGGNQQFF.

The rearrangement uses TRBV11-3 and TRBJ2-2; TRBD1 aligns across 9 bases. The CDR3 contains 14 residues. The germline gives CDR1 SGHNT, CDR2 YENEEA. The J segment lost 4 bases and the V segment lost 7 bases, leaving 4 bases of the junction unmatched. The CDR3 bases are TGTGCCAGCACCGGACAGGGGAGCACCGGGGAGCTGTTTTTT. It encodes CASTGQGSTGELFF.

This chain connects TRBV4-3 to TRBJ2-2, with D possibly being TRBD1 (6 bases). CDR3 length: 16 residues. With 2 bases removed from V and 7 bases from J, the gap between germline ends came to 17 bases. Germline V gene lookup returns CDR1 LGHNA and CDR2 YSLEER. The DNA for the CDR3 is TGCGCCAGCAGCCAAAGATTTTCAGGGGCTGGCGGGGAGCTGTTTTTT. This sequence encodes CASSQRFSGAGGELFF.

J is TRBJ2-3 and V is TRBV25-1, with 10 nucleotides matching TRBD2. V trimming: 0 bases; J trimming: 0 bases; junction bases outside the gene matches: 3. The CDR3 has 17 residues. Germline CDR1 MGHDK, CDR2 SYGVNS. This CDR3 reads CASSEYSLAGSTDTQYF. CDR3 coding DNA: TGTGCCAGCAGTGAATATTCACTAGCGGGAAGCACAGATACGCAGTATTTT.

Concerning this clone itself: Other DNA sequences in this sample translate to the same CDR3. The CDR3 bases are TGTGCCAGCAGTTACTCGAGAGGTCAGCCCCAGCATTTT. Amino acid sequence: CASSYSRGQPQHF. The chain employs TRBV6-5 and TRBJ1-5; no definite D call. V lost 0 bases and J 6 bases, leaving 6 bases between the germline ends. The CDR3 contains 13 residues. Germline V CDR1 and CDR2: MNHEY, SVGAGI.

The chain is built from TRBV27 and TRBJ2-7; D is possibly TRBD1 (5 bases). The CDR3 sequence is 13 residues long. The V gene lost 5 bases and the J gene lost 0 bases, with 8 bases spanning the gap. The germline gives CDR1 MNHEY, CDR2 SMNVEV (reference sequence). CDR3 sequence (DNA): TGTGCCAGCAGTAGGGGAATCTCCTACGAGCAGTACTTC. Its protein is CASSRGISYEQYF.

This chain uses TRBV5-3 with TRBJ1-6; no reliable D call. TRBV5-3 qualifies as an ORF whose function is uncertain. V lost 4 bases and J 7 bases, leaving 12 bases between the germline ends. The length of the CDR3 is 14 residues. CDR3 residues: CARSPGLWNSPLHF. The CDR3 DNA reads as TGTGCCAGAAGCCCCGGTCTTTGGAATTCACCCCTCCACTTT.

The V and J genes are TRBV19 and TRBJ1-5; possibly TRBD1 for D (6 bases). Germline lookup yields CDR1 LNHDA and CDR2 SQIVND (reference sequence). V lost 9 bases to trimming and J lost 0 bases, with 12 bases between them. The CDR3 totals 14 residues. The CDR3 is CASATGYSNQPQHF. CDR3 in DNA: TGTGCCAGCGCTACAGGGTATAGCAATCAGCCCCAGCATTTT.

This chain uses TRBV5-6 with TRBJ1-6; perhaps TRBD1 as D (5 bases). The CDR3 consists of 14 residues. Germline values: CDR1 SGHDT, CDR2 YYEEEE. V was pared by 1 base and J by 10 bases, with 12 bases between. The CDR3 loop is CASSLWGAWSPLHF. In DNA, the CDR3 is TGTGCCAGCAGCTTGTGGGGCGCATGGTCACCCCTCCACTTT.

This clone has a single count. This chain links TRBV12-2 with TRBJ1-2; TRBD1, the table's D call, lacks a check against the DNA. TRBV12-2 is listed as a pseudogene. The CDR3 covers 14 residues. The CDR3 region is CASRQGQGDYGYTF. The CDR3 DNA reads TGTGCAAGTCGCCAGGGACAGGGGGACTATGGCTACACCTTC.

This clone showed up just once. This rearrangement joins TRBV5-6 to TRBJ1-1; 10 positions agree with TRBD1. The CDR3 totals 16 residues. Losses at the gene ends were 0 bases for V and 4 bases for J; bases not matched to a gene: 6. In germline, CDR1 is SGHDT, CDR2 YYEEEE. CDR3 DNA sequence: TGTGCCAGCAGCTTGGGTAGAAGGACAGGGGGCACTGAAGCTTTCTTT. Its protein product is CASSLGRRTGGTEAFF.

The chain has TRBV18 and TRBJ1-4; 7 bases match TRBD1. The CDR3 contains 15 residues. Germline CDR1 KGHSH, CDR2 LQKENI. Germline trimming cut 5 bases from V and 7 bases from J; bases unmatched to any gene: 10. The CDR3 reads CASSWTTGRSEKLFF. In DNA, the CDR3 is TGTGCCAGCTCATGGACGACAGGGAGAAGTGAAAAACTGTTTTTT.

The chain couples TRBV6-1 to TRBJ1-2, with D possibly TRBD1 on 6 matching bases. The germline V gene has CDR1 MNHNS and CDR2 SASEGT. There are 16 residues in the CDR3. With 4 bases removed from V and 4 bases from J, the gap between germline ends came to 19 bases. CDR3 protein: CASSAPGGRQAYGYTF. The CDR3 region has the DNA TGTGCCAGCAGTGCCCCTGGTGGGAGACAGGCCTATGGCTACACCTTC.

V gene TRBV7-2 combines with J gene TRBJ1-3, with no clear D. The CDR3 length is 13 residues. Between the trimmed V and J ends, which lost 5 bases and 5 bases, there was a span of 10 bases. Germline CDR1 SGHTA, CDR2 FQGNSA. CDR3 bases: TGTGCCAGCAGCACCAGACTGCGAAACACCATATATTTT. The encoded protein is CASSTRLRNTIYF. The complete variable domain, with remaining parts taken from reference TRBV7-2 and TRBJ1-3, reads GAGVSQSPSNKVTEKGKDVELRCDPISGHTALYWYRQSLGQGLEFLIYFQGNSAPDKSGLPSDRFSAERTGGSVSTLTIQRTQQEDSAVYLCASSTRLRNTIYFGEGSWLTVV.

The chain employs TRBV5-6 and TRBJ2-1, with 11 bases aligning to TRBD2. The CDR3 spans 15 residues. The ends lost 4 bases at V and 9 bases at J; junction bases unmatched: 9. Germline CDR1 is SGHDT and CDR2 is YYEEEE. The DNA of the CDR3 is TGTGCCAGCAGCACCCGTCTAGCGGGGGGACGTGAGCAGTTCTTC. This translates into CASSTRLAGGREQFF.

The rearrangement uses TRBV5-5 and TRBJ1-6, with D tentatively TRBD1 (6 bases). Trimming took off 0 bases at V and 9 bases at J, with 16 bases between the two ends. This CDR3 is 16 amino acids long. Germline V CDR1 and CDR2: SGHKS, YYEKEE (reference sequence). The CDR3 protein is CASSLGTRGAGSPLHF. As DNA, the CDR3 is TGTGCCAGCAGCTTGGGGACTCGGGGGGCTGGTTCACCCCTCCACTTT.

The chain has TRBV7-8 and TRBJ2-7; 10 nucleotides align to TRBD2. V lost 5 bases, J lost 3 bases, and 10 bases stayed unmatched. Germline CDR1 SGHVS, CDR2 FQNEAQ. The CDR3 has 16 residues. The CDR3 is CASSPRLAGGGYEQYF. The CDR3 DNA reads as TGTGCCAGCAGCCCCCGCTTAGCGGGGGGCGGCTACGAGCAGTACTTC.

The chain links TRBV6-1 to TRBJ2-2, with D perhaps TRBD1 (5 bases). V shed 1 base and J shed 1 base, with 7 bases lying between them. CDR3 length equals 15 residues. Per germline, CDR1 MNHNS and CDR2 SASEGT. CDR3 protein: CASSEDRGNTGELFF. The CDR3 DNA is TGTGCCAGCAGTGAAGATAGGGGGAACACCGGGGAGCTGTTTTTT.

The rearrangement links TRBV5-1 to TRBJ2-7; 8 bases map to TRBD2. Germline trimming cut 4 bases from V and 1 base from J; bases unmatched to any gene: 7. Per the germline V gene, CDR1 is SGHRS and CDR2 is YFSETQ. This CDR3 is 15 amino acids long. The CDR3 DNA follows: TGCGCCAGCAGCCAGGCGGGGGGTCCATCCTACGAGCAGTACTTC. Amino acid sequence: CASSQAGGPSYEQYF. The whole variable domain, remainder taken from reference TRBV5-1 and TRBJ2-7, is KAGVTQTPRYLIKTRGQQVTLSCSPISGHRSVSWYQQTPGQGLQFLFEYFSETQRNKGNFPGRFSGRQFSNSRSEMNVSTLELGDSALYLCASSQAGGPSYEQYFGPGTRLTVT.

The chain has TRBV30 and TRBJ1-5; D perhaps matches TRBD1 (6 bases). CDR3 size: 13 residues. Germline CDR1 reads GTSNPN; CDR2 reads SVGIG (reference sequence). V lost 5 bases and J lost 2, with 10 bases in between. The CDR3 spells CAWGRQGNQPQHF. For the CDR3, the DNA is TGTGCCTGGGGAAGACAGGGCAATCAGCCCCAGCATTTT.

The gene calls are TRBV5-6 and TRBJ1-2, with a weak D call TRBD1 (6 bases). Germline V gene data show CDR1 as SGHDT and CDR2 as YYEEEE. This CDR3 has 14 residues. With 4 bases removed from V and 5 bases from J, the gap between germline ends came to 15 bases. The CDR3 coding sequence is TGTGCCAGCAGCCCCGGGACATACCCTTATGGCTACACCTTC. This gives the protein CASSPGTYPYGYTF.

The chain is built from TRBV19 and TRBJ2-2, with D tentatively TRBD1 (6 bases). V lost 10 bases and J 5 bases, leaving 17 bases between the germline ends. This CDR3 region has 14 residues. Germline lookup yields CDR1 LNHDA and CDR2 SQIVND (reference sequence). Written as DNA, the CDR3 is TGTGCCATTGGGGGCCGGCCGGGGACCGGGGAGCTGTTTTTT. Residues: CAIGGRPGTGELFF.

The rearrangement links TRBV7-9 to TRBJ1-5; D ambiguous. The V end lost 4 bases, the J end lost 7 bases, and 17 bases lay between the germline ends. Germline CDR1 and CDR2: SEHNR and FQNEAQ (reference sequence). The length of the CDR3 is 15 residues. The CDR3 is CASSSGSGVGQPQHF. For the CDR3, the DNA is TGTGCCAGCAGCTCGGGCTCCGGGGTAGGGCAGCCCCAGCATTTT. The full variable domain, completed using reference TRBV7-9 and TRBJ1-5, is DTGVSQNPRHKITKRGQNVTFRCDPISEHNRLYWYRQTLGQGPEFLTYFQNEAQLEKSRLLSDRFSAERPKGSFSTLEIQRTEQGDSAMYLCASSSGSGVGQPQHFGDGTRLSIL.

The chain has TRBV9 and TRBJ2-2, with D possibly being TRBD1 (6 bases). This CDR3 contains 16 residues. Trimming took 4 bases from V and 0 from J, leaving 13 bases between them. Germline V gives CDR1 SGDLS, CDR2 YYNGEE. The CDR3 DNA reads as TGTGCCAGCAGCCCCAGGGGACGTCCGAACACCGGGGAGCTGTTTTTT. This gives the protein CASSPRGRPNTGELFF.

The rearrangement uses TRBV7-2 and TRBJ1-2; TRBD1 matches 9 bases. The CDR3 has 13 amino acids. Germline CDR1 reads SGHTA; CDR2 reads FQGNSA. V gave up 6 bases and J gave up 6 bases; unmatched junction bases: 5. Written as DNA, the CDR3 is TGTGCCAGCAGTTTGGGACAGGGTCATGGCTACACCTTC. Amino acids: CASSLGQGHGYTF.

This clone was seen more than once but under ten times. V gene TRBV7-8 combines with J gene TRBJ1-3; weak D call: TRBD1 (5 bases). The CDR3 consists of 17 residues. Germline CDR1 and CDR2: SGHVS and FQNEAQ. V was trimmed by 4 bases and J by 0 bases, leaving 16 bases between them. CDR3 DNA sequence: TGTGCCAGCAGCTCGTCGCGGGGGGTCCTCTCTGGAAACACCATATATTTT. Residues: CASSSSRGVLSGNTIYF.